These T cell receptor beta chains were read from a single sample in a study of technical replicates of blood from a handful of donors. Here immunoSEQ multiplex PCR was the method, and the copy in TCRdb shows in-frame clones only, minus some. The sample contains under 85,000 clones, 94% of which appear only once. Sequenced input: T cells isolated from PBMCs. All receptors come from a human donor in good health. The CDR3 runs from the conserved cysteine through the conserved F or W. The D gene is left open where the match is weak. Expanded clones are given a class, and other clones once, few, many or no size at all.

j_call d_call v_call clone_size cdr3_length cdr3_aa cdr3_nt
TRBJ2-1 TRBD2 TRBV29-1 few 18 CSAPPGTSGSSSYNEQFF TGCAGCGCCCCCCCAGGGACTAGCGGGAGTAGCTCCTACAATGAGCAGTTCTTC
TRBJ1-5 . TRBV4-1 . 17 CASSHQHREVTGQPQHF TGCGCCAGCAGCCACCAACACAGGGAAGTCACGGGTCAGCCCCAGCATTTT
TRBJ2-7 TRBD2 TRBV10-2 . 19 CASSATTGTSGKLPFEQYF TGCGCCAGCAGCGCGACTACCGGGACTAGCGGTAAGCTGCCCTTCGAGCAGTACTTC
TRBJ1-1 . TRBV9 . 14 CASSVGQRGDEAFF TGTGCCAGCAGCGTTGGACAGCGGGGGGATGAAGCTTTCTTT
TRBJ1-4 . TRBV7-9 . 15 CASSPAGGIREKLFF TGTGCCAGCAGCCCTGCCGGGGGGATTCGTGAAAAACTGTTTTTT
TRBJ2-5 . TRBV6-6 . 14 CASSYSGGQETQYF TGTGCCAGCAGTTACTCGGGGGGCCAAGAGACCCAGTACTTC
TRBJ2-7 . TRBV27 . 15 CASGTGHNEAGEQYF TGTGCCAGCGGGACTGGACATAATGAGGCGGGGGAGCAGTACTTC
TRBJ2-1 TRBD2 TRBV28 . 16 CASSPPGGGGYNEQFF TGTGCCAGCAGTCCACCCGGTGGGGGGGGCTACAATGAGCAGTTCTTC
TRBJ1-1 . TRBV19 . 17 CASSIDPPGQMNTEAFF TGTGCCAGTAGTATAGATCCCCCAGGACAGATGAACACTGAAGCTTTCTTT
TRBJ2-7 TRBD2 TRBV5-1 . 17 CASSHGTSGVTTYEQYF TGCGCCAGCAGCCACGGGACTAGCGGGGTGACGACCTACGAGCAGTACTTC
TRBJ1-2 . TRBV29-1 . 13 CSVVGSGADGYTF TGCAGCGTTGTAGGGTCAGGGGCGGATGGCTACACCTTC
TRBJ2-3 TRBD2 TRBV5-1 . 20 CASSLASSGRTAGGTDTQYF TGCGCCAGCAGCTTGGCGTCTAGCGGGAGGACCGCGGGTGGCACAGATACGCAGTATTTT
TRBJ1-2 TRBD1 TRBV7-2 . 14 CASQIRGQSYGYTF TGTGCCAGCCAAATCAGGGGGCAAAGCTATGGCTACACCTTC